The rows below give T cell receptor beta chains drawn from one sample of a study of beta chain features in type 1 diabetes. Generated by immunoSEQ multiplex PCR, the TCRdb table keeps only in-frame clones and is missing some. This sample has about 900,000 clones, with 15% to 20% found just once. The source material was naive CD4+ T cells from blood. All receptors come from a woman aged 18-30 years in good health. CDR3s include the opening cysteine and the closing phenylalanine or tryptophan. A D gene is named only where the DNA matches it firmly. Rows give clone size only sometimes, using once, few, many, or a class for an expanded clone.

d_call | clone_size | j_call | v_call | cdr3_nt | cdr3_aa
TRBD2 | . | TRBJ2-1 | TRBV27 | TGTGCCAGCAGTCCTGGGACTAGCGGCAGAGGGCAGTTCTTC | CASSPGTSGRGQFF
TRBD2 | few | TRBJ2-7 | TRBV5-6 | TGTGCCAGCAGCTTCCTAGCGGGTTCGAACGAGCAGTACTTC | CASSFLAGSNEQYF
. | . | TRBJ1-5 | TRBV19 | TGTGCCAGTACCCTACGGAGGCAGAGCAATCAGCCCCAGCATTTT | CASTLRRQSNQPQHF
. | few | TRBJ2-1 | TRBV7-2 | TGTGCCAGCAGCTTACGTCGGGGGAGTAGCAATGAGCAGTTCTTC | CASSLRRGSSNEQFF
. | . | TRBJ1-2 | TRBV10-3 | TGTGCCATCAGTGCAGGGAACTATGGCTACACCTTC | CAISAGNYGYTF
. | . | TRBJ2-1 | TRBV7-8 | TGTGCCAGCAGCTTAGCCGGGCCTACTGAGCAGTTCTTC | CASSLAGPTEQFF
. | few | TRBJ2-3 | TRBV7-6 | TGTGCCAGCAGCCTTGCGACAGATACGCAGTATTTT | CASSLATDTQYF
TRBD1 | . | TRBJ2-5 | TRBV9 | TGTGCCAGCAGCGTAGTAGAGGGACAGGGACGACCTCAAGAGACCCAGTACTTC | CASSVVEGQGRPQETQYF
. | few | TRBJ2-3 | TRBV6-5 | TGTGCCAGCAGTTACTGGGGGACAAGCACAGATACGCAGTATTTT | CASSYWGTSTDTQYF
TRBD2 | . | TRBJ2-2 | TRBV7-2 | TGTGCCAGCAGCTTAGTGTCAAGCGGGAGTGGGACCGGGGAGCTGTTTTTT | CASSLVSSGSGTGELFF
. | many | TRBJ2-7 | TRBV10-3 | TGTGCCATCAGTGGAACCGGGGCCTACGAGCAGTACTTC | CAISGTGAYEQYF
. | . | TRBJ2-2 | TRBV9 | TGTGCCAGCACGGGGAACACCGGGGAGCTGTTTTTT | CASTGNTGELFF
. | . | TRBJ2-5 | TRBV27 | TGTGCCAGCACCAAGACCCAGTACTTC | CASTKTQYF
. | few | TRBJ2-1 | TRBV14 | TGTGCCAGCAGCCAAGAACGGGGTAGCGCGAGCTCCTACAATGAGCAGTTCTTC | CASSQERGSASSYNEQFF
TRBD2 | few | TRBJ2-7 | TRBV7-2 | TGTGCCAGCAGCTTATACAGCGGGAGAGGTTTTGGCGAGCAGTACTTC | CASSLYSGRGFGEQYF
TRBD1 | . | TRBJ1-1 | TRBV28 | TGTGCCAGCAGTCCGGGACAGGGGGATTCAGCTTTCTTT | CASSPGQGDSAFF
. | . | TRBJ2-2 | TRBV19 | TGTGCCAGTATGGGGAACACCGGGGAGCTGTTTTTT | CASMGNTGELFF
TRBD1 | . | TRBJ2-7 | TRBV7-9 | TGTGCCAGCAGCCCGCGGACAGGGGGCGTCGAGCAGTACTTC | CASSPRTGGVEQYF
. | few | TRBJ1-2 | TRBV4-2 | TGTGCCAGCACCGGCACCCGGGGCTACACCTTC | CASTGTRGYTF
TRBD2 | few | TRBJ2-7 | TRBV5-6 | TGTGCCAGCAGCTTTCACAGCGGGACCTCCTACGAGCAGTACTTC | CASSFHSGTSYEQYF
. | . | TRBJ2-1 | TRBV5-1 | TGCGCCAGCAGCATGACCGGACCAATCAGGCACAATGAGCAGTTCTTC | CASSMTGPIRHNEQFF
TRBD1 | . | TRBJ2-5 | TRBV7-3 | TGTGCCAGCAGCAGAAGACAGGGGCGGGAGACCCAGTACTTC | CASSRRQGRETQYF
TRBD1 | few | TRBJ1-2 | TRBV27 | TGTGCCAGCAGTTTAAGGGGGACAGGGGCTGGCTACACCTTC | CASSLRGTGAGYTF
TRBD1 | few | TRBJ1-4 | TRBV23-1 | TGCGCCAGCAGTCATGCGGCAGGGGGTAGTAGGACTAATGAAAAACTGTTTTTT | CASSHAAGGSRTNEKLFF
TRBD1 | . | TRBJ1-3 | TRBV25-1 | TGTGCCAGCAGTGAAGCCGGGACAGCTGGAAACACCATATATTTT | CASSEAGTAGNTIYF
. | . | TRBJ2-2 | TRBV9 | TGTGCCAGCAGCCATAGGGGTCCCGGGGAGCTGTTTTTT | CASSHRGPGELFF
. | . | TRBJ2-7 | TRBV28 | TGTGCCAGTAGACAAGGGGGACGGATAAGCTCCTACGAGCAGTACTTC | CASRQGGRISSYEQYF
TRBD2 | once | TRBJ2-3 | TRBV18 | TGTGCCAGCTCACCTTTCGATGTAGCGGGGAGCACAGATACGCAGTATTTT | CASSPFDVAGSTDTQYF
TRBD2 | few | TRBJ2-3 | TRBV6-6 | TGTGCCAGCAGTTACGGACTAGCAGGTCGGGGAGATACGCAGTATTTT | CASSYGLAGRGDTQYF
. | . | TRBJ2-2 | TRBV5-1 | TGCGCCAGCGGGGACACGGACACCGGGGAGCTGTTTTTT | CASGDTDTGELFF
TRBD1 | . | TRBJ2-7 | TRBV28 | TGTGCCAGCAGTTCCTCGACAGGGTGGCCCTACGAGCAGTACTTC | CASSSSTGWPYEQYF
TRBD1 | few | TRBJ1-3 | TRBV5-6 | TGTGCCAGCAGCGGGACAGGGACTGGAAACACCATATATTTT | CASSGTGTGNTIYF
. | . | TRBJ2-2 | TRBV7-3 | TGTGCCAGCAGTTTAAGTAGCACCGGGGAGCTGTTTTTT | CASSLSSTGELFF
TRBD1 | . | TRBJ2-3 | TRBV10-2 | TGCGCCAGCAGAGGACAGGGTTCAGATACGCAGTATTTT | CASRGQGSDTQYF
. | . | TRBJ2-7 | TRBV28 | TGTGCCAGCAGTCCGCAGCGGTCGGGGTTGCATTACTTC | CASSPQRSGLHYF
. | few | TRBJ1-5 | TRBV25-1 | TGTGCCAGCAGAGCAACGGGTAGCAATCAGCCCCAGCATTTT | CASRATGSNQPQHF
TRBD1 | . | TRBJ1-2 | TRBV28 | TGTGCCAGCAGTTTATTGGCCAGGGGGTATGGCTACACCTTC | CASSLLARGYGYTF
TRBD1 | . | TRBJ2-3 | TRBV18 | TGTGCCAGCTCACTAGCCACGAAACAGGGGGGTCTCGATACGCAGTATTTT | CASSLATKQGGLDTQYF
. | few | TRBJ1-2 | TRBV6-6 | TGTGCCAGCAGCCAACAGGGCTTCGGCTATGGCTACACCTTC | CASSQQGFGYGYTF
. | few | TRBJ2-7 | TRBV27 | TGTGCCAGCAAGGGTCAATGGGTAGGCGGTTACGAGCAGTACTTC | CASKGQWVGGYEQYF
. | few | TRBJ1-5 | TRBV2 | TGTGCCAGCAGTGGGGTGGTCCCTCAGCCCCAGCATTTT | CASSGVVPQPQHF
. | few | TRBJ1-1 | TRBV29-1 | TGCAGCGTTGTCAAACCAGGGTTATCTGAAGCTTTCTTT | CSVVKPGLSEAFF
. | . | TRBJ2-3 | TRBV28 | TGTGCCAGCAGGCAAGGGCGCGGGGAGACTCGCACAGATACGCAGTATTTT | CASRQGRGETRTDTQYF
. | . | TRBJ2-1 | TRBV4-3 | TGCGCCAGCAGCCAAGATTCGCTTTTAGGGGACAATGAGCAGTTCTTC | CASSQDSLLGDNEQFF